This T cell receptor (beta chain) appears in the sequencing data of a study of T cell responses to AZD1222 COVID-19 vaccine. Method: immunoSEQ multiplex PCR; TCRdb's copy keeps in-frame clones and lacks some. The table has approximately 76,000 clones, approximately 88% seen once; the top ten hold about 20%. Of note for this clone: What it binds is not known.

Study-wide points: In a largely white British group with more females than males, clonal diversity was possibly underestimated.

V lost 7 bases, J lost 4 bases, and 13 bases stayed unmatched. The CDR3 is 16 amino acids. Germline CDR1 MDHEN, CDR2 SYDVKM. The V call is TRBV28, the J call TRBJ2-5, with TRBD1 identical over 9 bases. The sequenced sample was peripheral blood, obtained on day 0 of AZD1222 vaccination. The TCR comes from an adult in good health. CDR3 nucleotides: TGTGCCAGCACCCCCCCCGGACAGGGGAGGTCAGAGACCCAGTACTTC. It translates to CASTPPGQGRSETQYF.